A single sample is the source of the 19 T cell receptor beta chains below, sequenced in a study of cytomegalovirus exposure and HLA in healthy donors. This PCR relied on a set of 60 Vbeta primers and 13 Jbeta primers. Measured with immunoSEQ multiplex PCR; TCRdb has only the in-frame clones, and not every one. Recorded for this sample: just over 150,000 clones. Specimen: PBMCs. These TCRs come from a man aged 30 to 45 in good health and CMV-seronegative.

The J gene is TRBJ2-7, the V gene TRBV5-6, with 15 bases that match TRBD2. This CDR3 has 16 residues. V lost 3 bases, J lost 5 bases, and 6 bases stayed unmatched. Per the germline V gene, CDR1 is SGHDT and CDR2 is YYEEEE. The CDR3 reads CASSSTGTSGRNEQYF. CDR3 nucleotides: TGTGCCAGCAGCTCGACCGGGACTAGCGGGAGGAACGAGCAGTACTTC.

On this clone itself: Additional DNA sequences in this sample encode the identical CDR3. The chain carries TRBV14 and TRBJ1-2; maybe TRBD1 (5 bases). Germline lookup yields CDR1 SGHDN and CDR2 FVKESK. V shed 1 base and J shed 8 bases, with 17 bases lying between them. The length of the CDR3 is 15 residues. CDR3 protein: CASSQVGTGAYGYTF. For the CDR3, the DNA is TGTGCCAGCAGCCAAGTTGGCACAGGAGCCTACGGCTACACCTTC.

The chain uses TRBV5-6 and TRBJ2-7; D unresolved. Germline V lookup: CDR1 SGHDT, CDR2 YYEEEE. This CDR3 contains 13 residues. The V and J ends lost 2 bases and 3 bases respectively, with 9 bases between them. Here the CDR3 reads CASSLLAGYEQYF. The DNA for the CDR3 is TGTGCCAGCAGCTTACTTGCCGGCTACGAGCAGTACTTC.

This rearrangement joins TRBV19 to TRBJ2-4, with TRBD1 matching over 10 bases. J was trimmed by 6 bases and V by 7 bases; bases with no gene match: 12. Germline values: CDR1 LNHDA, CDR2 SQIVND (reference sequence). The CDR3 is 16 amino acids. The CDR3 loop is CASTSGQGVARNIQYF. The CDR3 DNA reads as TGTGCCAGTACCTCCGGACAGGGGGTTGCGAGAAACATTCAGTACTTC.

Worth noting for this clone: An end of the junction differs from the germline gene, which may be a read error. Other DNA variants within this sample encode the same CDR3. The rearrangement joins TRBV11-2 to TRBJ2-7; D remains ambiguous. The V gene's germline CDR1 is SGHAT and CDR2 FQNNGV. CDR3 size: 15 residues. This CDR3 is CASSPIVGSRDEQYF. As DNA, the CDR3 is TGCGCCAGCAGCCCAATTGTAGGCTCTCGGGACGAGCAGTACTTC.

V is TRBV29-1 and J is TRBJ2-2; the D is unclear. This CDR3 spans 14 amino acids. Germline V gene lookup returns CDR1 SQVTM and CDR2 ANQGSEA. The ends were cut back, 4 bases at V and 5 bases at J, with 14 bases in the middle. The CDR3 DNA follows: TGCAGCGTTGCGCCCTCAGGCAGGACCGGGGAGCTGTTTTTT. It yields the protein CSVAPSGRTGELFF.

The chain recombines TRBV7-2 with TRBJ2-4, with D maybe TRBD1 (6 bases). CDR1 and CDR2 from the germline V gene are SGHTA and FQGNSA. CDR3 length equals 12 residues. V shed 5 bases and J shed 7 bases, with 9 bases lying between them. CDR3 nucleotide sequence: TGTGCCAGCAGCCCAACAGGGAACATTCAGTACTTC. It yields the protein CASSPTGNIQYF.

The V and J genes are TRBV12-5 and TRBJ2-4; 9 nucleotides line up with TRBD2. Germline V lookup: CDR1 LGHNT, CDR2 FRNRAP. Trimming removed 0 bases from V and 5 bases from J; junction bases left unmatched: 5. CDR3 length: 16 residues. The CDR3 DNA reads TGTGCTAGTGGTTTGGTAGTGTTAGCGGGGGAAAACATTCAGTACTTC. Translating gives CASGLVVLAGENIQYF. The full variable domain, its missing parts supplied by reference TRBV12-5 and TRBJ2-4, is DARVTQTPRHKVTEMGQEVTMRCQPILGHNTVFWYRQTMMQGLELLAYFRNRAPLDDSGMPKDRFSAEMPDATLATLKIQPSEPRDSAVYFCASGLVVLAGENIQYFGAGTRLSVL.

CDR3: CASSVGTRDRNEQFF. CDR3 in DNA: TGTGCCAGCAGCGTAGGAACTAGGGATAGGAATGAGCAGTTCTTC. The rearrangement uses TRBV9 and TRBJ2-1; maybe TRBD2 (5 bases). The V end was cut by 0 bases, the J end by 7 bases, with 14 bases between. The germline gives CDR1 SGDLS, CDR2 YYNGEE. The CDR3 runs to 15 residues.

CDR3 sequence (DNA): TGTGCCAGCAGTTTCCCAGGGTCCCTTCGTGGCTACACCTTC. Amino acids: CASSFPGSLRGYTF. The J gene is TRBJ1-2, the V gene TRBV28, with a possible D match to TRBD1 (5 bases). This CDR3 is 14 amino acids long. Germline V lookup: CDR1 MDHEN, CDR2 SYDVKM. Trimming stripped 3 bases from V and 7 bases from J, with 15 bases between.

V usage is TRBV5-1 and J usage is TRBJ2-1; the D gene is possibly TRBD2 (6 bases). V lost 3 bases and J lost 2, with 9 bases in between. Germline V lookup: CDR1 SGHRS, CDR2 YFSETQ. This CDR3 spans 14 amino acids. The CDR3 region is CASSSGSTYNEQFF. Written as DNA, the CDR3 is TGCGCCAGCAGCTCCGGGAGCACCTACAATGAGCAGTTCTTC.

The gene calls are TRBV10-3 and TRBJ2-5; 11 nucleotides line up with TRBD2. The J call may be wrong; the DNA end is better matched by TRBJ2-7. This CDR3 region has 17 residues. Germline assignment: CDR1 ENHRY and CDR2 SYGVKD. The CDR3 DNA follows: TGTGCCATCAGTGAGTCGACTAGCGGGGTTTCCGGATACGAGCAGTACTTC. Translating gives CAISESTSGVSGYEQYF.

DNA of the CDR3: TGTGCCAGCAGCGTAGGAACTAGCGGGAGGGCTTGGCAGACCCAGTACTTC. Residues: CASSVGTSGRAWQTQYF. This chain uses TRBV9 with TRBJ2-5; TRBD2 aligns across 13 bases. The CDR3 loop spans 17 amino acids. The germline gives CDR1 SGDLS, CDR2 YYNGEE. V shed 0 bases and J 6 bases; nucleotides not matched to a gene: 8.

The chain combines TRBV5-1 with TRBJ1-3; D is possibly TRBD1 (5 bases). V gave up 2 bases and J gave up 0 bases, with 18 bases separating them. CDR3 length: 18 amino acids. The V gene's germline CDR1 is SGHRS and CDR2 YFSETQ. CDR3 region: CASSLTGPIPSSGNTIYF. The CDR3 nucleotides are TGCGCCAGCAGCTTAACAGGACCAATTCCATCCTCTGGAAACACCATATATTTT. The entire variable domain, with the rest obtained from reference TRBV5-1 and TRBJ1-3, is as follows: KAGVTQTPRYLIKTRGQQVTLSCSPISGHRSVSWYQQTPGQGLQFLFEYFSETQRNKGNFPGRFSGRQFSNSRSEMNVSTLELGDSALYLCASSLTGPIPSSGNTIYFGEGSWLTVV.

The CDR3 nucleotides read TGTGCCATCAGTGAGTCGGGGCAGTTCCTCTATGGCTACACCTTC. Translated, it gives CAISESGQFLYGYTF. The V and J genes are TRBV10-3 and TRBJ1-2, with D perhaps TRBD1 (5 bases). The CDR3 spans 15 residues. Looked up from germline, CDR1 is ENHRY and CDR2 is SYGVKD. V lost 0 bases to trimming and J lost 4 bases, with 12 bases between them.

V and J are TRBV28 and TRBJ2-1, with D hard to call. Trimming took 8 bases from V and 9 from J, leaving 14 bases between them. Germline V gene data show CDR1 as MDHEN and CDR2 as SYDVKM. The CDR3 runs to 12 residues. CDR3 nucleotide sequence: TGTGCCAGCTGTCTTGTTACTGGTGAGCAGTTCTTC. This sequence encodes CASCLVTGEQFF.

The chain is built from TRBV5-4 and TRBJ1-4; D is unresolved. CDR3 length equals 13 residues. CDR1 SGHNT and CDR2 YYREEE come from the germline V gene (reference sequence). V was clipped by 3 bases and J by 1 base, with 4 bases between them. CDR3 nucleotides: TGTGCCAGCAGCTCCTTAACTAATGAAAAACTGTTTTTT. Protein: CASSSLTNEKLFF.

Details on this clone: The junction shows a germline mismatch at one end, possibly a read error. The J gene is TRBJ1-1, the V gene TRBV25-1; TRBD1 is a possible D gene (5 bases). This CDR3 region has 14 residues. Germline lookup yields CDR1 MGHDK and CDR2 SYGVNS. CDR3 protein: CASSAQGRGTEASF. The DNA for the CDR3 is TGTGCCAGCAGTGCGCAGGGAAGAGGGACTGAAGCTTCCTTT.

The chain has TRBV12-5 and TRBJ1-1, with D possibly matching TRBD1 (6 bases). V was clipped by 7 bases and J by 5 bases, with 14 bases between them. This CDR3 has 13 amino acids. The germline V gene has CDR1 LGHNT and CDR2 FRNRAP. The DNA of the CDR3 is TGTGCTAGTGAGGCACAGGGAGGGACTGAAGCTTTCTTT. This translates into CASEAQGGTEAFF. The full variable domain, with the rest looked up from reference TRBV12-5 and TRBJ1-1, is DARVTQTPRHKVTEMGQEVTMRCQPILGHNTVFWYRQTMMQGLELLAYFRNRAPLDDSGMPKDRFSAEMPDATLATLKIQPSEPRDSAVYFCASEAQGGTEAFFGQGTRLTVV.